These T cell receptor beta chains were read from a single sample in a study of neurological immune-mediated disorders. Via MiXCR, TCRdb re-called the 5' RACE reads, giving one row per CDR3 protein. Here the sample spans tens of thousands of distinct CDR3 sequences, 4.5% to 6.5% being singletons. Sequencing was carried out using PBMCs. The receptor set was obtained from a woman in her 30s with multiple sclerosis. The conserved cysteine and the conserved F or W are not part of the CDR3 here.

>TRBV27|TRBJ1-6
ASSLYPPGQVASPLH
>TRBV3-1|TRBJ1-5
ASSQDQNQPQH
>TRBV20-1|TRBJ2-3
SARASGGYLTDTQY
>TRBV20-1|TRBJ2-1
SARRSSGGYEQF
>TRBV12-3/TRBV12-4|TRBJ2-3
ASRITGQGSDTQY
>TRBV30|TRBJ2-1
AWSPHSGPSRD
>TRBV12-3/TRBV12-4|TRBJ2-5
ASKPGLASRNQY
>TRBV7-2|TRBJ1-2
ASSFLATDTYGYT
>TRBV12-3/TRBV12-4|TRBJ2-3
ASSFNIATDTQY
>TRBV24-1|TRBJ1-2
ATSEQGARYGYT
>TRBV6-1|TRBJ1-2
ASIPNSLYGYT
>TRBV7-3|TRBJ2-2
ASSSAGGIPGELF
>TRBV6-5|TRBJ1-1
ASSYAQGGYAF
>TRBV5-1|TRBJ2-5
ASSLGQGENQY
>TRBV6-5|TRBJ1-1
ASSYSASGVTEAF
>TRBV5-1|TRBJ1-2
ASSMDRPFLYGYT
>TRBV5-1|TRBJ2-1
ASSLDMFSGDEQF
>TRBV20-1|TRBJ2-1
SVGGSGIVGSYNEQF
>TRBV5-1|TRBJ2-5
ASSLAASGEETQY
>TRBV7-7|TRBJ2-1
ASSLAGLAGEQF
>TRBV20-1|TRBJ2-1
SASTGEREQF
>TRBV5-1|TRBJ2-7
ASSDSGPHLYEQY
>TRBV18|TRBJ1-2
ASSPRDGSAFYGYT
>TRBV18|TRBJ2-5
ASSPGLAGRGETQY
>TRBV12-3/TRBV12-4|TRBJ2-7
ASRGRGSSYEQY
>TRBV20-1|TRBJ2-3
SDRHTSTDTQY
>TRBV6-1|TRBJ1-2
ASSDGVGVGYGYT
>TRBV4-2|TRBJ2-7
ASSQDLEDGEQY
>TRBV20-1|TRBJ2-7
SAPSLGDEQY
>TRBV20-1|TRBJ2-3
SAPLLVPDTQY
>TRBV5-1|TRBJ2-3
ASSLEGGGSTDTQY
>TRBV28|TRBJ2-2
ASSVGTGVGELF
>TRBV6-1|TRBJ2-7
ASTKRGPGQSYEQY
>TRBV5-4|TRBJ2-3
ASSLVGGKNTQY
>TRBV5-1|TRBJ2-5
ASSFVSKETQY
>TRBV14|TRBJ1-4
ASSRTVYEKLF
>TRBV12-3/TRBV12-4|TRBJ2-5
ASSLGLMVGETQY
>TRBV20-1|TRBJ2-5
SAPTGGLETQY
>TRBV7-6|TRBJ2-5
DSSTDMETQY
>TRBV7-6|TRBJ1-5
ASSLAPAAQPQH
>TRBV5-1|TRBJ2-2
ASSYETANTGELF
>TRBV24-1|TRBJ2-1
ATSDSTGGQNEQF
>TRBV20-1|TRBJ2-1
SAETGNEQF
>TRBV15|TRBJ2-7
ATSRASRTYEQY
>TRBV7-2|TRBJ2-6
AHSGGAGAGVAGANVLT
>TRBV7-9|TRBJ1-1
ASSTSGGNTEAF
>TRBV5-6|TRBJ2-2
ASSLGEMRLAGGTGELF
>TRBV5-5|TRBJ1-5
ASSFNSNQPQH
>TRBV28|TRBJ1-5
ASSLWTTGHQPQH
>TRBV10-3|TRBJ2-2
AMGSANTGELF
>TRBV20-1|TRBJ2-1
SARRPWMGNEQF